A single TCR beta chain is shown here with its context. A junction end diverges from the germline sequence, so it may reflect a read error. The V gene's germline CDR1 is MNHNS and CDR2 SASEGT. The CDR3 runs 16 residues. The authors prepared the TCRbeta library with unique molecular identifiers. A single record per CDR3 protein comes from TCRdb applying MiXCR to the PCR reads. The sample records 600,000 to 700,000 distinct CDR3 sequences, around 17% being singletons. The data are from a study of T-cell reconstitution after alpha-beta-depleted transplantation in children. Sequenced material: PBMCs from the stem cell graft donor, taken from the stem cell graft. This TCR was recovered from a human donor who donated a stem cell graft to a child with acute myeloid leukemia. The rearrangement links TRBV6-1 to TRBJ1-1; D gene unclear. CDR3 in DNA: TGTGCCAGCAGTGCCCCGTTGGGGAGGGAAAACACTGAAGCTCTCTTT. Its translation: CASSAPLGRENTEALF.